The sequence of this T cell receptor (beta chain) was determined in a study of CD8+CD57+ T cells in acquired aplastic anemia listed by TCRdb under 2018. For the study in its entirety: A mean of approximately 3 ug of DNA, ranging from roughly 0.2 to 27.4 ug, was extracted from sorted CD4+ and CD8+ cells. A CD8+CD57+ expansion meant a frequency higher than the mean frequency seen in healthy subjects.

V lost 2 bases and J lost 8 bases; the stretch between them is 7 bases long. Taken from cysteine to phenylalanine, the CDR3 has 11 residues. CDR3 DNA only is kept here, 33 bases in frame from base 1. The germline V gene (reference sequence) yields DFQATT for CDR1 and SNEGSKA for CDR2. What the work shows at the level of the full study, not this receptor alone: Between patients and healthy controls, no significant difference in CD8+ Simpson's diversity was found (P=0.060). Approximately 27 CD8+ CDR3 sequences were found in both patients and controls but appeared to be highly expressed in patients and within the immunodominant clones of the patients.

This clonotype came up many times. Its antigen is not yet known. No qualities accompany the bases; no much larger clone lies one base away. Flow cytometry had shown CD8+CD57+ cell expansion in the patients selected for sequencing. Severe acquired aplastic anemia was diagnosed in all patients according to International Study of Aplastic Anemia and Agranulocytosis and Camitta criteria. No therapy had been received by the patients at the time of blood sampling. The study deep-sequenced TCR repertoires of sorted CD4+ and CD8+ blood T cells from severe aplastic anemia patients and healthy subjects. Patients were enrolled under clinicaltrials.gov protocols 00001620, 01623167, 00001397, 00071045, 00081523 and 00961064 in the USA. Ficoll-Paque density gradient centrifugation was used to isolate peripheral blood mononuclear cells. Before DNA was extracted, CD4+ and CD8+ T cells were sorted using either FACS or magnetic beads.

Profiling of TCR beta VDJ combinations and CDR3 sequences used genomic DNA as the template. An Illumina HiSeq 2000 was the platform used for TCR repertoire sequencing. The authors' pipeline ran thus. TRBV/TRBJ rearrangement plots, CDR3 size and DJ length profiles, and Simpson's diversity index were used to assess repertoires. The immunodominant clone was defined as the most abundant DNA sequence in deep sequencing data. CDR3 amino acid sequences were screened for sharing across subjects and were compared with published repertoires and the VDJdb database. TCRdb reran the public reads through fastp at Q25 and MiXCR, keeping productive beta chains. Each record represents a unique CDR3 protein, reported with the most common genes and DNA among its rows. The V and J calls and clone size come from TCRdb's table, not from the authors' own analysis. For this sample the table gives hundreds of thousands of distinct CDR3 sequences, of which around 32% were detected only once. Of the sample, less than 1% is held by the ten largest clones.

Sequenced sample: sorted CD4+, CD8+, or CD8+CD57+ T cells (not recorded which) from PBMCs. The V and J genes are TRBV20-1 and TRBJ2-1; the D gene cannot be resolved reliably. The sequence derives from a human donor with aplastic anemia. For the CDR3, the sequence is CSARPVDEQFF. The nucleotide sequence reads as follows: TGCAGTGCTAGACCCGTGGATGAGCAGTTCTTC.